The entry below gives a single T cell receptor beta chain sequence along with its context. In germline, CDR1 is MGHRA, CDR2 YSYEKL. Trimming left V 4 bases short and J 1 base short, with 11 bases between. The length of the CDR3 is 14 residues. This specimen comes from a study of blood T cell repertoires in COVID-19. Study-level background: Both acute and convalescent COVID-19 samples were obtained from the United States, Italy and Spain.

Here immunoSEQ multiplex PCR was the method, and the copy in TCRdb shows in-frame clones only, minus some. The table shows some 20,000 clones, with approximately 84% occurring only once. Material: peripheral blood. V is TRBV4-1 and J is TRBJ2-7; TRBD1 might be the D (5 bases). This clonotype was obtained from a human donor with active COVID-19. The donor label of this sample is uncertain. The CDR3 region has the DNA TGCGCCAGCAGCCCTCAGGGTGGTTCCTACGAGCAGTACTTC. This gives the protein CASSPQGGSYEQYF.